The rows below give T cell receptor beta chains drawn from one sample of a study of monozygotic twins with inflammatory bowel disease. TCRdb re-analyzed the 5' RACE reads; it lists each CDR3 protein once, without DNA. The table lists 350,000 to 550,000 distinct CDR3 sequences, with more than 2% in the top ten. Sequencing was done on a sample of blood. The receptors derive from a human donor with ulcerative colitis or Crohn's disease, or a healthy co-twin of an affected twin (not recorded which). Both conserved end residues are part of each CDR3.

j_gene: TRBJ2-5
v_gene: TRBV4-1
len: 14
CDR3aa: CASSQENRQETQYF

j_gene: TRBJ2-5
v_gene: TRBV5-1
len: 18
CDR3aa: CASSLGSVGDLLGETQYF

j_gene: TRBJ1-5
v_gene: TRBV6-5
len: 13
CDR3aa: CASRSSQYQPQHF

j_gene: TRBJ2-3
v_gene: TRBV6-1
len: 16
CDR3aa: CASRRLAGGLTDTQYF

j_gene: TRBJ2-3
v_gene: TRBV7-9
len: 14
CDR3aa: CASSPSGGIDTQYF

j_gene: TRBJ2-7
v_gene: TRBV5-6
len: 14
CDR3aa: CASSPSLNSYEQYF

j_gene: TRBJ2-1
v_gene: TRBV7-9
len: 13
CDR3aa: CASQEGSYNEQFF

j_gene: TRBJ2-2
v_gene: TRBV7-9
len: 15
CDR3aa: CASRNPTGNTGELFF

j_gene: TRBJ2-7
v_gene: TRBV18
len: 14
CDR3aa: CASSSGLAGVEQYF

j_gene: TRBJ2-1
v_gene: TRBV10-3
len: 16
CDR3aa: CAISESLGLAMDEQFF

j_gene: TRBJ1-2
v_gene: TRBV14
len: 14
CDR3aa: CASSRGEANYGYTF

j_gene: TRBJ2-1
v_gene: TRBV11-2
len: 18
CDR3aa: CASSLVGTSGSSYNEQFF

j_gene: TRBJ1-2
v_gene: TRBV30
len: 13
CDR3aa: CAWNLRGVGGYTF

j_gene: TRBJ2-7
v_gene: TRBV28
len: 14
CDR3aa: CASRGGTVPYEQYF

j_gene: TRBJ2-1
v_gene: TRBV4-3
len: 18
CDR3aa: CASSQAWSGSPYYNEQFF

j_gene: TRBJ2-1
v_gene: TRBV5-6
len: 17
CDR3aa: CASSLSWAGGRGNEQFF

j_gene: TRBJ2-5
v_gene: TRBV27
len: 14
CDR3aa: CASSLGGFQETQYF

j_gene: TRBJ1-5
v_gene: TRBV6-1
len: 15
CDR3aa: CASSVAGIRNQPQHF

j_gene: TRBJ1-1
v_gene: TRBV7-9
len: 14
CDR3aa: CASSLVQVNTEAFF

j_gene: TRBJ1-1
v_gene: TRBV18
len: 14
CDR3aa: CASSFFDRGTEAFF

j_gene: TRBJ1-1
v_gene: TRBV7-8
len: 11
CDR3aa: CATGHGTEAFF

j_gene: TRBJ1-1
v_gene: TRBV5-1
len: 13
CDR3aa: CASSLTPNTEAFF

j_gene: TRBJ1-5
v_gene: TRBV5-1
len: 15
CDR3aa: CASSLGAGSVEPQHF

j_gene: TRBJ1-2
v_gene: TRBV25-1
len: 11
CDR3aa: CASSEDVGYTF

j_gene: TRBJ2-3
v_gene: TRBV7-2
len: 17
CDR3aa: CASSLLTTSVSTDTQYF

j_gene: TRBJ2-7
v_gene: TRBV2
len: 16
CDR3aa: CASSLGLAYIAYEQYF

j_gene: TRBJ1-2
v_gene: TRBV6-5
len: 18
CDR3aa: CASSYWGRAASFMYGYTF

j_gene: TRBJ2-1
v_gene: TRBV9
len: 12
CDR3aa: CASSGTGTEQFF

j_gene: TRBJ2-7
v_gene: TRBV9
len: 15
CDR3aa: CASSVSGEPSYEQYF

j_gene: TRBJ1-6
v_gene: TRBV20-1
len: 16
CDR3aa: CSARSQGTGYNSPLHF

j_gene: TRBJ2-1
v_gene: TRBV12-3/TRBV12-4
len: 15
CDR3aa: CASSSGLDSYNEQFF

j_gene: TRBJ2-7
v_gene: TRBV6-2/TRBV6-3
len: 15
CDR3aa: CASSSRTGATYEQYF

j_gene: TRBJ2-4
v_gene: TRBV6-1
len: 17
CDR3aa: CASSSLGPMRGKNIQYF

j_gene: TRBJ2-7
v_gene: TRBV6-2/TRBV6-3
len: 11
CDR3aa: CASLGMYEQYF

j_gene: TRBJ2-3
v_gene: TRBV20-1
len: 15
CDR3aa: CSARVTSGRADTQYF

j_gene: TRBJ2-3
v_gene: TRBV11-2
len: 14
CDR3aa: CASSAGTSPDTQYF

j_gene: TRBJ2-1
v_gene: TRBV7-8
len: 16
CDR3aa: CASSTPRDKNYNEQFF

j_gene: TRBJ2-1
v_gene: TRBV4-1
len: 18
CDR3aa: CASSQGMTSGSPYNEQFF

j_gene: TRBJ1-1
v_gene: TRBV2
len: 12
CDR3aa: CASNGGGTEAFF

j_gene: TRBJ1-4
v_gene: TRBV5-6
len: 18
CDR3aa: CASSVGQGAIRANEKLFF

j_gene: TRBJ2-5
v_gene: TRBV2
len: 15
CDR3aa: CASSETGGTFETQYF

j_gene: TRBJ2-1
v_gene: TRBV7-2
len: 13
CDR3aa: CASSPRLAGEQFF

j_gene: TRBJ2-5
v_gene: TRBV18
len: 13
CDR3aa: CASSLLERETQYF

j_gene: TRBJ1-6
v_gene: TRBV7-8
len: 15
CDR3aa: CASSPDVGRGAPLHF

j_gene: TRBJ1-1
v_gene: TRBV10-3
len: 14
CDR3aa: CAIRPATGTTEAFF

j_gene: TRBJ2-2
v_gene: TRBV29-1
len: 12
CDR3aa: CSVDEQTGELFF

j_gene: TRBJ1-2
v_gene: TRBV6-5
len: 15
CDR3aa: CASSSRDRANYGYTF

j_gene: TRBJ2-3
v_gene: TRBV10-3
len: 16
CDR3aa: CAISESELAVTDTQYF